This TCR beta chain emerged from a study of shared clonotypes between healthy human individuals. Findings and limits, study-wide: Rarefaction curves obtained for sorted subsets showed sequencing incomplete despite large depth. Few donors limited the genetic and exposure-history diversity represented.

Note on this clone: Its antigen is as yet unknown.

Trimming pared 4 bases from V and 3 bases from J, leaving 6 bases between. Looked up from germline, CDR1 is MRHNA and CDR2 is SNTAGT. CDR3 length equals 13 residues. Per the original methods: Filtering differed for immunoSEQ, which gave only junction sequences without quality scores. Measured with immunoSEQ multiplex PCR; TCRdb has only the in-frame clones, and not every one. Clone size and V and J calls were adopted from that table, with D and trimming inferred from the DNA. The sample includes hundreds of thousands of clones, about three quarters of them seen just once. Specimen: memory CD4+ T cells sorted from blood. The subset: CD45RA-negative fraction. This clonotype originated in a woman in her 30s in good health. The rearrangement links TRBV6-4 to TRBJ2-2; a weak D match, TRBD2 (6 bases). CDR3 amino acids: CASSASDTGELFF. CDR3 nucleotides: TGTGCCAGCAGTGCTAGCGACACCGGGGAGCTGTTTTTT.